This TCR beta chain was recorded in a study of cytomegalovirus exposure and HLA in healthy donors. The CDR3 is 16 amino acids. Trimming took off 7 bases at V and 2 bases at J, with 18 bases between the two ends. The V gene's germline CDR1 is MDHEN and CDR2 SYDVKM. On this clone: No antigen is known for it.

PCR was performed using 60 Vbeta and 13 Jbeta primers. TCRdb keeps only in-frame clones here, not all; method: immunoSEQ multiplex PCR. The sample carries under 200,000 clones, approximately 81% recorded once. Study observations and caveats: The sole available immune exposure information was CMV serostatus. A later analysis associated some 16,000 TCR beta sequences with HLA alleles at a 0.05 false discovery rate. Sequencing artifact likely explains a cluster of highly shared sequence variants.

The J gene is TRBJ1-5, the V gene TRBV28; D may be TRBD1 (5 bases). This sequence originates from a woman under 30 in good health and CMV-seronegative. The material sequenced was PBMCs. The CDR3 nucleotides are TGTGCCAGCAAACTTGGGGCAGGGTACGGCAATCAGCCCCAGCATTTT. Translating it yields CASKLGAGYGNQPQHF.